These T cell receptor beta chains were read from a single sample in a study of blood T cell repertoires in COVID-19. TCRdb keeps only in-frame clones here, not all; method: immunoSEQ multiplex PCR. The sample records 120,000 to 150,000 clones, roughly 89% being singletons. The material sequenced was peripheral blood. All receptors come from a human donor in a cohort sampled during active COVID-19. CDR3s include the opening cysteine and the closing phenylalanine or tryptophan. The D gene is left open where the match is weak. The size field is filled for only some rows; it gives once, few, many or a size class.

TRBJ2-7,.,.,TRBV28,TGTGCCAGCAGTTTAGGCAGGCACTACGAGCAGTACTTC,CASSLGRHYEQYF
TRBJ1-6,TRBD1,.,TRBV25-1,TGTGCCAGCAGTGAATCAGGGACAGGGGATTCACCCCTCCACTTT,CASSESGTGDSPLHF
TRBJ1-1,TRBD1,.,TRBV6-2/TRBV6-3,TGTGCCAGCAGTTCTACAGGGGGCCACACTGAAGCTTTCTTT,CASSSTGGHTEAFF
TRBJ1-1,.,.,TRBV5-1,TGCGCCAGCAGCCCGCGAGGATCCAACACTGAAGCTTTCTTT,CASSPRGSNTEAFF
TRBJ2-7,TRBD2,.,TRBV7-8,TGTGCCAGCAGCTTGAGGGAGGGGAGGTACGAGCAGTACTTC,CASSLREGRYEQYF
TRBJ1-3,.,.,TRBV7-2,TGTGCCAGCAGCCGCGACCCATACAGGGGAAACACCATATATTTT,CASSRDPYRGNTIYF
TRBJ2-1,.,once,TRBV7-2,TGTGCCAGCAGCTTGGATGCTAGCGTTGGGGCCGGGAATGAGCAGTTCTTC,CASSLDASVGAGNEQFF
TRBJ2-5,.,.,TRBV3-1/TRBV3-2,TGTGCCAGCAGCCAAGGGACTTATCGGGAGACCCAGTACTTC,CASSQGTYRETQYF
TRBJ1-1,.,.,TRBV10-2,TGCGCCAGCAGGGTCGACATGAACACTGAAGCTTTCTTT,CASRVDMNTEAFF
TRBJ1-5,.,.,TRBV19,TGTGCCAGTATCACTACGGCAGGGGCCGAAGGCAATCAGCCCCAGCATTTT,CASITTAGAEGNQPQHF
TRBJ2-4,TRBD1,.,TRBV5-1,TGCGCCAGCGGACAGGGAGGAAACATTCAGTACTTC,CASGQGGNIQYF
TRBJ2-3,.,once,TRBV13,TGTGCCAGCAGCCTACTACGGCAGAGCACAGATACGCAGTATTTT,CASSLLRQSTDTQYF
TRBJ2-3,TRBD2,once,TRBV28,TGTGCCAGCAGTCTAGCGGGGGGCCGCGCAGATACGCAGTATTTT,CASSLAGGRADTQYF
TRBJ1-1,.,.,TRBV5-1,TGCGCCAGCAGCTTGGGAGGGTCTAGGAGCACTGAAGCTTTCTTT,CASSLGGSRSTEAFF
TRBJ1-1,TRBD1,.,TRBV24-1,TGTGCCACCAGAAGCCCCCAGTGGGACAGTGACACTGAAGCTTTCTTT,CATRSPQWDSDTEAFF
TRBJ2-5,.,.,TRBV6-1,TGTGCCAGCAGTGAACAGGTACAAGAGACCCAGTACTTC,CASSEQVQETQYF
TRBJ2-7,TRBD1,once,TRBV5-1,TGCGCCAGCAGCTTGGAAGGGCAGGGGGCGCGGGAGCAGTACTTC,CASSLEGQGAREQYF
TRBJ1-2,TRBD1,.,TRBV4-1,TGCGCCAGCAGCCGGGATGGGGCCAACAGGGGCGGCGGCTACACCTTC,CASSRDGANRGGGYTF
TRBJ1-1,.,.,TRBV6-5,TGTGCCAGCAGTTACCTCCCTGGGAGGACTGAAGCTTTCTTT,CASSYLPGRTEAFF
TRBJ1-1,TRBD1,.,TRBV4-2,TGTGCCAGCAGCTCCCGGGACAGGGGAGGTGAGGCTTTCTTT,CASSSRDRGGEAFF
TRBJ2-3,TRBD1,few,TRBV2,TGTGCCAGCAGTAAGGACAGGGGGCAAACAGATACGCAGTATTTT,CASSKDRGQTDTQYF
TRBJ2-7,.,.,TRBV6-7,TGTGCCAGCACCCGGGATCGAGGGGGGGGTTGCGAGCAGTACTTC,CASTRDRGGGCEQYF
TRBJ1-5,.,.,TRBV28,TGTGCCAGCAGTCGTGACTTGAATCAGCCCCAGCATTTT,CASSRDLNQPQHF
TRBJ2-2,TRBD2,.,TRBV7-3,TGTGCCAGCAGCTCCCCCGCGACTAGCGGGGTTACCACCGGGGAGCTGTTTTTT,CASSSPATSGVTTGELFF
TRBJ1-2,.,.,TRBV5-4,TGTGCCAGCAGCTTGGAACCGGTACAGGACTACACCTTC,CASSLEPVQDYTF